A single sample gave rise to the 9 T cell receptor beta chains below, sequenced in a study of T-cell reconstitution after alpha-beta-depleted transplantation in children. The authors prepared the TCRbeta library with unique molecular identifiers. TCRdb reprocessed the PCR reads via MiXCR and lists one record per CDR3 protein. In the table there are some 200,000 distinct CDR3 sequences, approximately 10% of which are singletons. The starting material was PBMCs, obtained before TCRalphabeta/CD19-depleted stem cell transplant. The receptors were gathered from a child younger than two with acute myeloid leukemia, due to receive a stem cell transplant.

This clonotype has only one observation. This sequence may be a read error, since a much larger clone differs from it by one base. This sequence joins TRBV10-2 and TRBJ2-3; 8 bases map to TRBD2. The CDR3 runs 16 residues. CDR1 and CDR2 from the germline V gene are WSHSY and SAAADI. The CDR3 spells CASSESGRTSTDTQSF. The CDR3 DNA sequence: TGCGCCAGCAGTGAGTCGGGCAGGACTAGCACAGATACGCAGTCTTTT.

This clonotype was seen at least ten times. V gene TRBV4-1 combines with J gene TRBJ2-1; weak D call: TRBD2 (5 bases). The ends were cut back, 0 bases at V and 15 bases at J, with 9 bases in the middle. The CDR3 covers 11 residues. The V gene's germline CDR1 is MGHRA and CDR2 YSYEKL. Here the CDR3 reads CASSQERVRFF. The CDR3 coding sequence is TGCGCCAGCAGCCAAGAGCGGGTACGGTTCTTC.

This clonotype has just a few counts. The rearrangement joins TRBV9 to TRBJ2-3; D unclear. CDR1 and CDR2 from the germline V gene are SGDLS and YYNGEE. Trimming took off 5 bases at V and 2 bases at J, with 9 bases between the two ends. This CDR3 is built from 13 residues. The CDR3 is CASSALLTDTQYF. Written as DNA, the CDR3 is TGTGCCAGCAGTGCCCTGCTCACAGATACGCAGTATTTT.

This clonotype was counted only a few times. The chain has TRBV2 and TRBJ2-7; D gene uncertain. CDR1 is SNHLY, CDR2 FYNNEI, per germline. Between the trimmed V and J ends, which lost 2 bases and 7 bases, there was a span of 12 bases. CDR3 size: 13 residues. The chain's CDR3 is CASSETPVREQYF. CDR3 coding DNA: TGTGCCAGCAGTGAAACGCCGGTGCGGGAGCAGTACTTC.

This clonotype showed up just once. This clone may be a read error of a much larger clone one base away. The genes are TRBV4-1 and TRBJ1-5, with no clear D. CDR3 length: 15 amino acids. Germline CDR1 is MGHRA and CDR2 is YSYEKL. In nucleotides, the CDR3 is TGCGCCAGCAGCCAAGAATACCTTAGCAATCATCCCCAGCATTTT. Translated: CASSQEYLSNHPQHF.

Comment on this clonotype: A much more abundant neighbour one base away suggests this may be a read error. This CDR3 is CASSLDGSDTGELFF. DNA for the CDR3: TGCGCCAGCAGCTTGGACGGGAGCGACACCGGGGAGCTGTTTTTT. V and J are TRBV5-1 and TRBJ2-2; the D gene is possibly TRBD2 (6 bases). V lost 0 bases and J lost 3, with 9 bases in between. Germline V CDR1 and CDR2: SGHRS, YFSETQ. The CDR3 is 15 amino acids.

This clonotype was found many times. The gene calls are TRBV5-1 and TRBJ2-5; TRBD1 agrees at 9 bases. The ends lost 6 bases at V and 1 base at J; junction bases unmatched: 7. Germline lookup yields CDR1 SGHRS and CDR2 YFSETQ. The CDR3 has 15 residues. CDR3 DNA sequence: TGCGCCAGCACCCAGGACAGGGGTTCCCAAGAGACCCAGTACTTC. Its protein is CASTQDRGSQETQYF. The whole variable domain, remainder taken from reference TRBV5-1 and TRBJ2-5, is KAGVTQTPRYLIKTRGQQVTLSCSPISGHRSVSWYQQTPGQGLQFLFEYFSETQRNKGNFPGRFSGRQFSNSRSEMNVSTLELGDSALYLCASTQDRGSQETQYFGPGTRLLVL.

This clonotype was seen ten or more times. The chain employs TRBV29-1 and TRBJ2-3; 10 bases agree with TRBD1. The CDR3 is 15 residues long. With V trimmed by 7 bases and J by 2 bases, 9 bases remained unmatched. Germline V gene lookup returns CDR1 SQVTM and CDR2 ANQGSEA. Here the CDR3 reads CSAPRTGGNTDTQYF. The CDR3 bases are TGCAGCGCTCCTCGGACAGGGGGTAACACAGATACGCAGTATTTT.

This clonotype was counted at least ten times. V gene TRBV4-3 combines with J gene TRBJ2-2; D possibly corresponds to TRBD2 (6 bases). Looked up from germline, CDR1 is LGHNA and CDR2 is YSLEER. This CDR3 comprises 15 residues. V lost 1 base and J 7 bases, leaving 13 bases between the germline ends. CDR3 residues: CASSQVTGAGGELFF. CDR3 bases: TGCGCCAGCAGCCAAGTGACGGGAGCGGGCGGGGAGCTGTTTTTT.